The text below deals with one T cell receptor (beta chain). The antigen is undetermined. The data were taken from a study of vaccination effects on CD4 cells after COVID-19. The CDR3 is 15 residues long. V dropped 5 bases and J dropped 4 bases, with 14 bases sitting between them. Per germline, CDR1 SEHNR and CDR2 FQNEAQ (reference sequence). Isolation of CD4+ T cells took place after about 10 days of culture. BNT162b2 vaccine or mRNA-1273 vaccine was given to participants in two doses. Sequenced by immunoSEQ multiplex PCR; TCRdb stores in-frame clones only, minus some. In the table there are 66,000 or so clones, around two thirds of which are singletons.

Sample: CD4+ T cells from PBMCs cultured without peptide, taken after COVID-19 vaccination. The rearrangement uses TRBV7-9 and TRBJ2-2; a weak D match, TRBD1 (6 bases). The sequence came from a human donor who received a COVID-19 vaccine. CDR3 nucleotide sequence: TGTGCCAGCAGCCCCAACAGGGCGGGCACCGGGGAGCTGTTTTTT. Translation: CASSPNRAGTGELFF.